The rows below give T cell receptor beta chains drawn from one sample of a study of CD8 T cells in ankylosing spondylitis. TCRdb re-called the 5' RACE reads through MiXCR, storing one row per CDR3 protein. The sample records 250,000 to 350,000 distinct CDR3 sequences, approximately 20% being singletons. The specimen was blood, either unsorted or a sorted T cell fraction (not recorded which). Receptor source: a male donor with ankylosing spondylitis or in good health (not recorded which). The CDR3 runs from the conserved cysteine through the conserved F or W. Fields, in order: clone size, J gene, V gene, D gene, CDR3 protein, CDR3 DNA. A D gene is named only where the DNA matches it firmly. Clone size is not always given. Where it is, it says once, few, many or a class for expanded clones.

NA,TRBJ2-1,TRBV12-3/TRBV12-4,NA,CASSEGLVEQFF,TGTGCCAGCAGTGAGGGGTTGGTTGAGCAGTTCTTC
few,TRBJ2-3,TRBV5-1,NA,CASSLEADRRNTQYF,TGCGCCAGCAGCTTGGAGGCAGACCGCCGGAATACGCAGTATTTT
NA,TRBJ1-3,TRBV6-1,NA,CATFAQGSGNTIYF,TGTGCCACCTTTGCACAGGGATCTGGAAACACCATATATTTT
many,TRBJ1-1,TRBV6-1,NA,CASSRPQGMNTEAFF,TGTGCCAGCAGCCGTCCACAGGGAATGAACACTGAAGCTTTCTTT
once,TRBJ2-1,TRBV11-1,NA,CASSVAGATEQFF,TGTGCCAGCAGCGTCGCCGGGGCTACTGAGCAGTTCTTC
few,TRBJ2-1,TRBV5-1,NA,CASSLAMQVSYNEQFF,TGCGCCAGCAGCTTGGCGATGCAGGTCTCCTACAATGAGCAGTTCTTC
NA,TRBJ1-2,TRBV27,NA,CASSGAVGGYGYTF,TGTGCCAGCTCTGGGGCAGTCGGTGGCTATGGCTACACCTTC
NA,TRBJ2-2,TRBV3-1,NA,CASSPRTSAGELFF,TGTGCCAGCAGCCCCAGGACTTCGGCCGGGGAGCTGTTTTTT
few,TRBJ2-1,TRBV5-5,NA,CASSLSNLNEQFF,TGTGCCAGCAGCTTGAGTAACCTTAATGAGCAGTTCTTC
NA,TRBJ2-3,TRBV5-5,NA,CASSSVGVGLGTDTQYF,TGTGCCAGCAGCTCGGTGGGTGTTGGTTTGGGCACAGATACGCAGTATTTT
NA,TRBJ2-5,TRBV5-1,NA,CASSLQDSEETQYF,TGCGCCAGCAGCTTGCAGGACAGTGAGGAGACCCAGTACTTC
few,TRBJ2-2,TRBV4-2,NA,CASSQAQGNTGELFF,TGTGCCAGCAGCCAAGCACAGGGGAACACCGGGGAGCTGTTTTTT
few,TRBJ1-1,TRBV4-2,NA,CASSHGRRRYDLNTEAFF,TGTGCCAGCAGCCATGGTCGACGGCGGTACGACCTGAACACTGAAGCTTTCTTT
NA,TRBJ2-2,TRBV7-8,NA,CASSKDGRSGELFF,TGTGCCAGCAGCAAAGACGGCAGAAGCGGGGAGCTGTTTTTT
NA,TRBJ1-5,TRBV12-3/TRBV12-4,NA,CASSAGTGSQPQHF,TGTGCCAGCAGTGCCGGAACAGGGAGTCAGCCCCAGCATTTT
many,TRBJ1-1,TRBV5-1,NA,CASKGGTSRPNTEAFF,TGCGCCAGCAAGGGGGGGACCTCCAGACCGAACACTGAAGCTTTCTTT
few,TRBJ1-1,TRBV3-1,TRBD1,CASSHQQGGAFF,TGTGCCAGCAGCCATCAACAGGGGGGAGCTTTCTTT
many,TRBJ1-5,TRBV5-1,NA,CASSFQGGNQPQHF,TGCGCCAGCAGCTTCCAGGGCGGCAATCAGCCCCAGCATTTT
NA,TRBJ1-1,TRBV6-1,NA,CASSENAEAFF,TGTGCCAGCAGTGAAAACGCTGAAGCTTTCTTT
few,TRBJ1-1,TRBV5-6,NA,CASSLAVKTEAFF,TGTGCCAGCAGCTTGGCCGTGAAGACTGAAGCTTTCTTT
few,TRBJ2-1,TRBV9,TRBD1,CASSVGGTVNEQFF,TGTGCCAGCAGCGTAGGAGGGACAGTCAATGAGCAGTTCTTC
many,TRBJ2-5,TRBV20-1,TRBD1,CSATAPGTGGLETQYF,TGCAGTGCTACAGCCCCCGGGACAGGGGGCTTGGAGACCCAGTACTTC
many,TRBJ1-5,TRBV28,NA,CASGIGQQPQHF,TGTGCCAGCGGAATAGGTCAACAGCCCCAGCATTTT
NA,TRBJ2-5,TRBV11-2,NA,CASRNSLKETQYF,TGTGCCAGCAGGAACTCACTAAAAGAGACCCAGTACTTC
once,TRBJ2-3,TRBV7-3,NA,CASNSLGRTDTQYF,TGTGCCAGCAACTCCCTTGGGCGCACAGATACGCAGTATTTT
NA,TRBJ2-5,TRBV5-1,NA,CASSLESPTQETQYF,TGCGCCAGCAGCTTGGAGAGCCCGACCCAAGAGACCCAGTACTTC
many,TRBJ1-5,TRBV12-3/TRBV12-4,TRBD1,CASSGQGAFQPQHF,TGTGCCAGCAGCGGACAGGGGGCCTTTCAGCCCCAGCATTTT
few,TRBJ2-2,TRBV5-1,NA,CASSLLGRTTGELFF,TGCGCCAGCAGCTTGCTTGGGCGGACCACCGGGGAGCTGTTTTTT
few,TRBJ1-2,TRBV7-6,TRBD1,CASSLDQGQGISYGYTF,TGTGCCAGCAGCTTAGACCAGGGACAGGGGATTAGCTATGGCTACACCTTC
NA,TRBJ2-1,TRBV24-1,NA,CATSDFNGITYNEQFF,TGTGCCACCAGTGATTTTAACGGGATCACCTACAATGAGCAGTTCTTC
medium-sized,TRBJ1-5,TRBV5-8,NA,CASSPAPSNQPQHF,TGTGCCAGCAGCCCCGCACCGAGCAATCAGCCCCAGCATTTT
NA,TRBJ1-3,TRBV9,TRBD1,CASSEGLTGGGGNTIYF,TGTGCCAGCAGCGAGGGTTTGACAGGGGGCGGTGGAAACACCATATATTTT
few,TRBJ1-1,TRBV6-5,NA,CASSYSVNAYTEAFF,TGTGCCAGCAGTTACTCCGTGAACGCTTACACTGAAGCTTTCTTT
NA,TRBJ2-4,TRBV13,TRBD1,CASSLGQGEDIQYF,TGTGCCAGCAGCTTAGGACAGGGGGAAGACATTCAGTACTTC
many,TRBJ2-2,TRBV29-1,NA,CSVARDTGELFF,TGCAGCGTTGCCAGGGACACCGGGGAGCTGTTTTTT
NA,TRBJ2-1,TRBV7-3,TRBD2,CASSLLKAPGTSGPYNEQFF,TGTGCCAGCAGCTTACTCAAGGCGCCCGGGACTAGCGGCCCATACAATGAGCAGTTCTTC
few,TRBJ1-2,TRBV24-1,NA,CATSDFGTNYGYTF,TGTGCCACCAGTGATTTCGGGACTAACTATGGCTACACCTTC
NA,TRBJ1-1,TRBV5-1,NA,CASSLDWADEAFF,TGCGCCAGCAGCTTGGATTGGGCAGATGAAGCTTTCTTT
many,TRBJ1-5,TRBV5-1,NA,CASRLEGDQPQHF,TGCGCCAGCAGACTGGAGGGGGATCAGCCCCAGCATTTT
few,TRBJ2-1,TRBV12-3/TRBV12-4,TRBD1,CASCRDRYNEQFF,TGTGCCAGCTGCCGGGACAGGTACAATGAGCAGTTCTTC
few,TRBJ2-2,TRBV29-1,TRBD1,CSVETGGTGTGELFF,TGCAGCGTTGAAACAGGGGGGACGGGCACCGGGGAGCTGTTTTTT
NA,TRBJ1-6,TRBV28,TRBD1,CASSSPGQAYSPLHF,TGTGCCAGCAGTTCTCCGGGACAGGCATATTCACCCCTCCACTTT
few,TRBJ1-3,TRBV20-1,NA,CSAQGSSGNTIYF,TGCAGCGCACAGGGCAGCTCTGGAAACACCATATATTTT
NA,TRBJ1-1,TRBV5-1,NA,CASSLEGVRNTEAFF,TGCGCCAGCAGCTTGGAGGGGGTCCGAAACACTGAAGCTTTCTTT
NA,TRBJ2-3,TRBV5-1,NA,CASSSGLTPTDTQYF,TGCGCCAGCAGCTCGGGACTCACCCCCACAGATACGCAGTATTTT
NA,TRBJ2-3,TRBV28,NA,CASSLAGQATDTQYF,TGTGCCAGCAGTTTAGCCGGCCAGGCCACAGATACGCAGTATTTT
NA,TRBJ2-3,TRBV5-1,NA,CASKDWRSTDTQYF,TGCGCCAGCAAAGATTGGCGGAGCACAGATACGCAGTATTTT
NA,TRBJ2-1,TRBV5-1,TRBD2,CASSGRGYNEQFF,TGCGCCAGCAGCGGGAGGGGCTACAATGAGCAGTTCTTC
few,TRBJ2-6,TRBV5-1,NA,CASSLRGRGANVLTF,TGCGCCAGCAGCTTACGGGGACGAGGGGCCAACGTCCTGACTTTC
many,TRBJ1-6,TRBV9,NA,CASSVEQNNSPLHF,TGTGCCAGCAGCGTAGAACAGAATAATTCACCCCTCCACTTT
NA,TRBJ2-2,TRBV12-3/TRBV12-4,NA,CASSKGRGSSTGELFF,TGTGCCAGCAGCAAAGGACGGGGGTCGAGCACCGGGGAGCTGTTTTTT
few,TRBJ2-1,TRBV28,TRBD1,CASSYPRRGQGANNEQFF,TGTGCCAGCAGTTATCCTCGCCGGGGACAGGGGGCCAACAATGAGCAGTTCTTC
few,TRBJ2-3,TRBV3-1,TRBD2,CASSHGLAGALGDTQYF,TGTGCCAGCAGCCACGGACTAGCGGGGGCCCTGGGAGATACGCAGTATTTT
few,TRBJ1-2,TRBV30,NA,CAWSVRGRKDYGYTF,TGTGCCTGGAGTGTACGGGGCAGGAAAGACTATGGCTACACCTTC
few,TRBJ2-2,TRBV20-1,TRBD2,CSARGGLAGANTGELFF,TGCAGTGCTAGAGGGGGACTAGCGGGGGCGAACACCGGGGAGCTGTTTTTT
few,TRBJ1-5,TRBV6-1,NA,CASYRWAETGPQHF,TGTGCCAGCTACCGATGGGCAGAGACTGGGCCCCAGCATTTT